This T cell receptor beta chain comes out of a study of T-cell reconstitution after alpha-beta-depleted transplantation in children. This clonotype has at least ten counts. The antigen remains unidentified. Researchers prepared the TCRbeta library using unique molecular identifiers, the study reports. TCRdb re-analysed the PCR reads in MiXCR, keeping a single row per CDR3 protein. The sample lists approximately 200,000 distinct CDR3 sequences, 5% to 6.5% occurring once. Study results and limitations: Reported findings indicate that, about two months after transplant, alpha-beta T cells came from several hundred expanded clones, which were derived from non-depleted graft cells. One year post-transplant, T-cell counts and diversity were largely derived from T cells produced anew. Recipient T cells and thymic progenitors that survived gave rise to the high TCRbeta diversity observed at day 60 in some patients.

The CDR3 is 15 amino acids. Trimming took off 0 bases at V and 0 bases at J, with 8 bases between the two ends. Germline CDR1 ENHRY, CDR2 SYGVKD. The J gene is TRBJ2-5, the V gene TRBV10-3; D ambiguous. The TCR originated in a girl under three years old with combined immunodeficiency, due to receive a stem cell transplant. This specimen consisted of PBMCs, obtained before TCRalphabeta/CD19-depleted stem cell transplant. CDR3 in amino acids: CAISESIRHQETQYF. CDR3 DNA: TGTGCCATCAGTGAGTCGATAAGGCACCAAGAGACCCAGTACTTC.